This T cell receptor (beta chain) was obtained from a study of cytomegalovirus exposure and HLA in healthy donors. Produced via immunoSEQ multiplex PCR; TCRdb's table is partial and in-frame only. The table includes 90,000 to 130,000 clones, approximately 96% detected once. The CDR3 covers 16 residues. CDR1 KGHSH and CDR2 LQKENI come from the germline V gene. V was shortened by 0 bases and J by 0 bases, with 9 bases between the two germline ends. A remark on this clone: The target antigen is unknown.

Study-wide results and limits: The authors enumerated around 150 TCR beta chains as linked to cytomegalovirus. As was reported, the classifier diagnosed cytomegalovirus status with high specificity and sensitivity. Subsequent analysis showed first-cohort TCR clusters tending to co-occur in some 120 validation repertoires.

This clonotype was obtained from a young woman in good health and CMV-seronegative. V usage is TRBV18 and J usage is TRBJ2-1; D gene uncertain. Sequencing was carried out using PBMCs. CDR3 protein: CASSPPSGLSYNEQFF. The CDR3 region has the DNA TGTGCCAGCTCACCACCTTCTGGGCTCTCCTACAATGAGCAGTTCTTC.